The following is a T cell receptor beta chain sequence with its context. There is no known antigen for this receptor. Base qualities are not recorded, but no much larger clone differs from it by a single base. Patients with autoimmune disease history or receiving systemic immunosuppression were excluded from the trial. Peripheral blood for TCR sequencing was collected from all dose cohorts at baseline, on cycle 4 day 1, and on cycle 7 day 1. The samples were drawn from a first-in-human, open-label, multicenter phase I dose-escalation trial of ivuxolimab. Adults with locally advanced or metastatic melanoma, renal cell, hepatocellular, or head and neck squamous cell carcinoma were enrolled in the trial. Before TCR sequencing, CD4+ T cells and CD8+ T cells were sorted from peripheral blood as separate populations. The source of the sample is a study of OX40 agonist ivuxolimab in advanced cancers. Turning to the overall study: Ivuxolimab was a fully human IgG2 agonistic monoclonal antibody targeting the costimulatory receptor OX40 (CD134). Patients were allowed to have had prior anti-PD-1, anti-PD-L1 or anti-CTLA-4 therapy, and 40% of the dose-escalation patients had been treated with checkpoint inhibitors. Peripheral TCRbeta sequencing aimed to test whether ivuxolimab altered TCR sequence diversity and caused clonal T-cell expansion. Of the approximately 50 patients in dose escalation, some 20 had hepatocellular carcinoma, about 15 had melanoma, 9 had renal cell carcinoma and 9 had head and neck cancer. The monotherapy dose-escalation portion (N of about 57 patients) of the phase I ivuxolimab trial is reported in the paper. Partial responses occurred in three dose-escalation patients, of whom one had hepatocellular carcinoma and two had cutaneous melanoma. Intravenous ivuxolimab was administered to patients every 2 weeks at six dose levels: 0.01, 0.1, 0.3, 1.5, 3 and 10 mg/kg. In the dose-escalation cohort, 82.7% of patients were male, and the mean age was 60 years with a range of roughly 23 to 79. Overall study outcomes, separate from this receptor: At doses of 0.1 to 3.0 mg/kg, clonal expansion of both CD4+ and CD8+ T cells in blood was seen between baseline and week 6. After ivuxolimab, more expanded clones were found on average in CD8+ T cells than in CD4+ T cells. Low levels of normalized T-cell clonal expansion were also seen in some nonresponding patients. In the 0.1-3.0 mg/kg groups, partial responders were among the patients with the lowest normalized peripheral clonal expansion, particularly in CD8+ T cells. Which antigens the clonally expanded peripheral T cells were specific for was not determined.

Genomic DNA was isolated from the sorted cells so that the TCRbeta CDR3 region could be sequenced. The immunoSEQ Assay was used to sequence the TCRbeta CDR3 regions. Imported from immuneACCESS, the table was reduced by TCRdb to in-frame sequences with V and J called. These copies leave out some clones; in studies compared against another copy, an unresolved V gene accounts for under half, and the cause of the remainder is not known. Counted in this sample were 90,000 to 100,000 clones; about 83% of them appeared once. The leading ten clones occupy 0.45% to 0.55% of the sample. This sequence was found in an adult with an advanced solid tumor such as melanoma, head and neck, liver or kidney cancer. The starting material was CD4+ or CD8+ T cells sorted from blood, obtained in a trial of the OX40 agonist ivuxolimab.

CDR3 protein: CAISESRDGEPQHF. The nucleotides are TGTGCCATCAGTGAGTCGAGGGATGGTGAGCCCCAGCATTTT. This sequence uses TRBV10-3 and TRBJ1-5, with the identity of the D gene unclear. Taken from the germline V gene, the CDR1 and CDR2 loops are ENHRY and SYGVKD. V sheds 0 bases and J sheds 8 bases, leaving 11 bases between their ends. The CDR3 measures 14 amino acids from cysteine to phenylalanine. The retained sequence is limited to the CDR3, 42 bases, with the frame set at the first base.